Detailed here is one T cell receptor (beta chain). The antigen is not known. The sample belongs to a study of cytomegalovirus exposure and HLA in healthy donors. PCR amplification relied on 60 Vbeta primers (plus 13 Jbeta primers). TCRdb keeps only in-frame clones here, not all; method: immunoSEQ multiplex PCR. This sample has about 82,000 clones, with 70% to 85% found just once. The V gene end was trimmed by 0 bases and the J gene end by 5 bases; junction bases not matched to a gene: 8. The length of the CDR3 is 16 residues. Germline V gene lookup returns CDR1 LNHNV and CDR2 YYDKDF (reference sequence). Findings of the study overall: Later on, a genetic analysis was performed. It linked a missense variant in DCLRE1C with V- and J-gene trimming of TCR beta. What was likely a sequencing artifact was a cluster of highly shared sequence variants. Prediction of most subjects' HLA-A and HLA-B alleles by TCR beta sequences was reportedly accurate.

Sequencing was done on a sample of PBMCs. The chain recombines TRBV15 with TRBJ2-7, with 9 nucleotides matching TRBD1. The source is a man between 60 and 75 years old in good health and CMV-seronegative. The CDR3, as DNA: TGTGCCACCAGCAGAGATCGGGACAGGGTAGTCGACGAGCAGTACTTC. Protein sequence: CATSRDRDRVVDEQYF.